This passage covers 10 T cell receptor beta chains from one sample sequenced in a study of technical replicates of blood from several donors. Profiling relied on immunoSEQ multiplex PCR, and the TCRdb table lists in-frame clones only, not all of them. Of about 100,000 clones listed, about 96% are singletons. Input material: T cells isolated from PBMCs. These receptors were collected from a human donor in good health.

The chain employs TRBV6-5 and TRBJ2-1, with a tentative D call TRBD1 (5 bases). The V end was cut by 4 bases, the J end by 4 bases, with 14 bases between. The CDR3 totals 15 residues. Looked up from germline, CDR1 is MNHEY and CDR2 is SVGAGI. For the CDR3, the DNA is TGTGCCAGCAGTTCGACCTGGGGCGAGTACAATGAGCAGTTCTTC. Amino acids: CASSSTWGEYNEQFF.

This chain links TRBV2 with TRBJ2-5, with 7 bases lining up with TRBD2. The V and J ends lost 5 bases and 1 base, in that order; junction bases with no gene match: 7. The CDR3 is 15 amino acids. Germline V gene data show CDR1 as SNHLY and CDR2 as FYNNEI. The CDR3 nucleotides read TGTGCCAGCAGTCTTAGCGGGCTGAGCCAAGAGACCCAGTACTTC. Amino acids: CASSLSGLSQETQYF.

This clone was seen more than once but under ten times. J is TRBJ1-2 and V is TRBV2; D is ambiguous. Trimming removed 3 bases from V and 5 bases from J, with 10 bases in between. The CDR3 length is 13 residues. Germline CDR1 SNHLY, CDR2 FYNNEI. This chain's CDR3 is CASSDVAGYGYTF. In nucleotides, the CDR3 is TGTGCCAGCAGTGACGTGGCGGGTTATGGCTACACCTTC.

The chain uses TRBV13 and TRBJ1-1, with TRBD1 as a possible D gene (6 bases). CDR1 is PRHDT, CDR2 FYEKMQ, per germline (reference sequence). The V end was cut by 6 bases, the J end by 5 bases, with 16 bases between. The CDR3 has 14 residues. This CDR3 reads CASSYRNRETEAFF. The CDR3 nucleotides read TGTGCCAGCAGTTACCGGAACAGGGAAACTGAAGCTTTCTTT.

The V and J genes are TRBV19 and TRBJ1-2, with D unclear. This CDR3 spans 12 amino acids. V lost 4 bases to trimming and J lost 0 bases, with 3 bases between them. The germline CDR1 and CDR2 sequences are LNHDA and SQIVND (reference sequence). Here the CDR3 DNA reads TGTGCCAGTAGTACAACTAACTATGGCTACACCTTC. Translated: CASSTTNYGYTF.

The gene calls are TRBV19 and TRBJ1-4; D is unresolved. The CDR3 spans 16 residues. Germline loops: CDR1 LNHDA, CDR2 SQIVND (reference sequence). The V end lost 4 bases, the J end lost 0 bases, and 12 bases lay between the germline ends. CDR3 in DNA: TGTGCCAGTAGTACCGAGGGTTTTGCAACTAATGAAAAACTGTTTTTT. As protein: CASSTEGFATNEKLFF.

The V call is TRBV29-1, the J call TRBJ1-1; D not certain. Per the germline V gene, CDR1 is SQVTM and CDR2 is ANQGSEA. CDR3 length equals 18 residues. Trimming left V 2 bases short and J 2 bases short, with 24 bases between. The CDR3 loop reads CSVELWQAVRSFNTEAFF. The CDR3 nucleotides read TGCAGCGTTGAACTTTGGCAGGCCGTCCGTTCATTTAACACTGAAGCTTTCTTT.

V usage is TRBV27 and J usage is TRBJ2-5, with a tentative D call TRBD1 (6 bases). Germline assignment: CDR1 MNHEY and CDR2 SMNVEV (reference sequence). Trimming removed 4 bases from V and 4 bases from J, with 16 bases in between. The CDR3 runs 15 residues. CDR3 in amino acids: CASSSQDRRTETQYF. DNA for the CDR3: TGTGCCAGCAGTTCTCAAGACAGGAGAACAGAGACCCAGTACTTC.

The rearrangement links TRBV7-9 to TRBJ2-5; no definite D call. The germline gives CDR1 SEHNR, CDR2 FQNEAQ (reference sequence). The ends were cut back, 1 base at V and 4 bases at J, with 7 bases in the middle. This CDR3 comprises 13 residues. CDR3 nucleotides: TGTGCCAGCAGCTTAGTTTTGGCAGAGACCCAGTACTTC. Its protein is CASSLVLAETQYF.

As regards this clone: The same CDR3 also results from other DNA sequences found in this sample. This chain uses TRBV7-9 with TRBJ1-4; D may be TRBD1 (5 bases). The CDR3 totals 14 residues. V was shortened by 2 bases and J by 5 bases, with 9 bases between the two germline ends. Germline CDR1 SEHNR, CDR2 FQNEAQ (reference sequence). This chain's CDR3 is CASSLRQTNEKLFF. CDR3 bases: TGTGCCAGCAGCTTACGACAGACGAATGAAAAACTGTTTTTT.